The 22 T cell receptor beta chains given below trace back to one sample, sequenced in a study of blood T cell repertoires in COVID-19. Assay: immunoSEQ multiplex PCR; the TCRdb copy retains only in-frame clones and omits some. The sample consists of a few hundred thousand clones, approximately 90% of them appearing once. Sequenced: PBMCs or T cells enriched from blood (not recorded which). The receptors were gathered from a man aged 25-45 years who had recovered from COVID-19.

The DNA for the CDR3 is TGTGCCAGCAGCACAGTTTCCTACGAGCAGTACTTC. Protein product: CASSTVSYEQYF. V gene TRBV7-9 combines with J gene TRBJ2-7; D not certain. The germline gives CDR1 SEHNR, CDR2 FQNEAQ (reference sequence). Trimming cost V 5 bases and J 1 base, with 6 bases left between them. The CDR3 spans 12 residues.

CDR3: CASSLGGTGVQETQYF. As DNA, the CDR3 is TGTGCCAGCAGCTTAGGGGGGACAGGCGTACAAGAGACCCAGTACTTC. The chain has TRBV11-3 and TRBJ2-5, with 8 bases aligning to TRBD1. CDR3 size: 16 residues. Looked up from germline, CDR1 is SGHNT and CDR2 is YENEEA. Trimming at V came to 1 base and at J to 2 bases, leaving 6 bases not matched to a gene.

The genes are TRBV10-3 and TRBJ1-6; D may be TRBD1 (6 bases). V was pared by 10 bases and J by 4 bases, with 14 bases between. Germline V CDR1 and CDR2: ENHRY, SYGVKD. This CDR3 is built from 14 residues. The CDR3 nucleotides are TGTGCCACCTCGACAGGAGTTTATAATTCACCCCTCCACTTT. It encodes CATSTGVYNSPLHF.

The rearrangement joins TRBV6-5 to TRBJ2-7, with 9 bases fitting TRBD2. Germline V gene lookup returns CDR1 MNHEY and CDR2 SVGAGI. Germline trimming cut 6 bases from V and 0 bases from J; bases unmatched to any gene: 6. The CDR3 runs 15 residues. CDR3 residues: CASRRLAELSYEQYF. CDR3 nucleotides: TGTGCCAGCAGACGACTAGCGGAACTCTCCTACGAGCAGTACTTC.

The chain has TRBV6-5 and TRBJ1-6; tentative D call: TRBD1 (6 bases). Between the trimmed V and J ends, which lost 8 bases and 5 bases, there was a span of 7 bases. CDR1 MNHEY and CDR2 SVGAGI come from the germline V gene. The CDR3 spans 12 residues. CDR3 sequence (DNA): TGTGCCAGCCAGGGGAATAATTCACCCCTCCACTTT. Residues: CASQGNNSPLHF.

This chain uses TRBV5-6 with TRBJ1-1; 9 nucleotides line up with TRBD1. This CDR3 spans 14 amino acids. V lost 0 bases, J lost 5 bases, and 2 bases stayed unmatched. CDR1 and CDR2 (germline): SGHDT, YYEEEE. CDR3: CASSLGQGGTEAFF. The CDR3 DNA is TGTGCCAGCAGCTTGGGACAGGGGGGGACTGAAGCTTTCTTT.

V usage is TRBV19 and J usage is TRBJ2-3; 8 nucleotides line up with TRBD2. The V gene end was trimmed by 3 bases and the J gene end by 1 base; junction bases not matched to a gene: 6. CDR1 and CDR2 from the germline V gene are LNHDA and SQIVND (reference sequence). The CDR3 length is 16 residues. The CDR3 protein is CASSIPPGLGTDTQYF. The CDR3, as DNA: TGTGCCAGTAGTATTCCCCCGGGACTAGGCACAGATACGCAGTATTTT.

The CDR3 coding sequence is TGTGCCAGCAGCCTTGGACACCTGAACACTGAAGCTTTCTTT. Protein: CASSLGHLNTEAFF. This chain joins TRBV9 and TRBJ1-1; perhaps TRBD1 as D (5 bases). The CDR3 runs 14 residues. Germline V gene lookup returns CDR1 SGDLS and CDR2 YYNGEE. V lost 4 bases and J 0 bases, leaving 10 bases between the germline ends. The whole variable domain, filled in from reference TRBV9 and TRBJ1-1, reads DSGVTQTPKHLITATGQRVTLRCSPRSGDLSVYWYQQSLDQGLQFLIQYYNGEERAKGNILERFSAQQFPDLHSELNLSSLELGDSALYFCASSLGHLNTEAFFGQGTRLTVV.

CDR3 DNA: TGTGCCAGCAGCCAGACAGGGGGAAGTGAAAAACTGTTTTTT. Its translation is CASSQTGGSEKLFF. This chain joins TRBV3-1 (or the pseudogene TRBV3-2) and TRBJ1-4, with 9 bases aligning to TRBD1. Germline CDR1 LGHDT, CDR2 YNNKEL (reference sequence). This CDR3 has 14 amino acids. The trim removed 3 bases at V and 7 bases at J, leaving 3 bases unmatched.

This clone appeared a single time. The rearrangement joins TRBV6-5 to TRBJ2-2; 8 bases are a match to TRBD1. After removal of 6 bases from V and 3 bases from J, the junction contained 6 bases not matched to a gene. This CDR3 is built from 15 residues. Germline CDR1 reads MNHEY; CDR2 reads SVGAGI. The CDR3 loop reads CASSVGQVDTGELFF. DNA for the CDR3: TGTGCCAGCAGCGTGGGACAGGTAGACACCGGGGAGCTGTTTTTT.

The chain is built from TRBV19 and TRBJ1-4, with TRBD1 identical over 7 bases. This CDR3 is 15 amino acids long. V was clipped by 4 bases and J by 3 bases; unmatched bases: 5. Germline CDR1 is LNHDA and CDR2 is SQIVND (reference sequence). The CDR3 region is CASSTRTGPNEKLFF. For the CDR3, the DNA is TGTGCCAGTAGTACCCGGACAGGACCTAATGAAAAACTGTTTTTT.

The chain recombines TRBV9 with TRBJ1-2; 8 bases align to TRBD1. This CDR3 region has 15 residues. The germline CDR1 and CDR2 sequences are SGDLS and YYNGEE. Trimming at V came to 2 bases and at J to 4 bases, leaving 7 bases not matched to a gene. The DNA for the CDR3 is TGTGCCAGCAGCGTCACCACAGGGGGGTCCTATGGCTACACCTTC. It is translated as CASSVTTGGSYGYTF. The full variable domain, its missing parts supplied by reference TRBV9 and TRBJ1-2, is DSGVTQTPKHLITATGQRVTLRCSPRSGDLSVYWYQQSLDQGLQFLIQYYNGEERAKGNILERFSAQQFPDLHSELNLSSLELGDSALYFCASSVTTGGSYGYTFGSGTRLTVV.

V is TRBV15 and J is TRBJ2-1; 14 positions agree with TRBD2. CDR1 is LNHNV and CDR2 is YYDKDF in the germline V gene (reference sequence). The CDR3 runs 17 residues. The J segment lost 6 bases and the V segment lost 3 bases, leaving 7 bases of the junction unmatched. DNA of the CDR3: TGTGCCACCAGCAGGAGGTCGGGACTAGCGGGAGTCAATGAGCAGTTCTTC. This sequence encodes CATSRRSGLAGVNEQFF.

V usage is TRBV9 and J usage is TRBJ2-3, with 7 bases lining up with TRBD1. The germline V gene encodes CDR1 SGDLS and CDR2 YYNGEE. The V and J ends lost 1 base and 3 bases, in that order; junction bases with no gene match: 5. The CDR3 runs 15 residues. CDR3 loop: CASSVTGVQTDTQYF. In DNA, the CDR3 is TGTGCCAGCAGCGTAACAGGGGTTCAGACAGATACGCAGTATTTT.

This clone was recorded only once. The CDR3 DNA reads as TGTGCCAGCAGCCGGCAGAATAATTCACCCCTCCACTTT. Translating it yields CASSRQNNSPLHF. This chain joins TRBV3-1 (or the pseudogene TRBV3-2) and TRBJ1-6; D is undetermined. The CDR3 totals 13 residues. Germline V CDR1 and CDR2: LGHDT, YNNKEL (reference sequence). V lost 4 bases and J lost 5, with 6 bases in between.

The rearrangement uses TRBV9 and TRBJ2-5, with TRBD2 as a possible D gene (5 bases). V was cut by 1 base and J by 1 base, with 11 bases left in between. CDR1 and CDR2 from the germline V gene are SGDLS and YYNGEE. This CDR3 is built from 15 residues. The CDR3, as DNA: TGTGCCAGCAGCGTACTGAGCGGCGGCCAAGAGACCCAGTACTTC. Protein sequence: CASSVLSGGQETQYF.

This chain links TRBV5-4 with TRBJ2-5, with 11 bases identical to TRBD1. Germline V gene lookup returns CDR1 SGHNT and CDR2 YYREEE (reference sequence). The trim removed 1 base at V and 3 bases at J, leaving 8 bases unmatched. The CDR3 length is 17 residues. In nucleotides, the CDR3 is TGTGCCAGCAGCTTGCCTTCCTGGACAGGGGGCGAAGAGACCCAGTACTTC. Its protein is CASSLPSWTGGEETQYF. Full variable domain (missing parts from reference TRBV5-4 and TRBJ2-5): ETGVTQSPTHLIKTRGQQVTLRCSSQSGHNTVSWYQQALGQGPQFIFQYYREEENGRGNFPPRFSGLQFPNYSSELNVNALELDDSALYLCASSLPSWTGGEETQYFGPGTRLLVL.

A few counts support this clone. The V and J genes are TRBV7-9 and TRBJ1-6, with a weak D call TRBD1 (6 bases). CDR3 length: 17 residues. Looked up from germline, CDR1 is SEHNR and CDR2 is FQNEAQ (reference sequence). Trimming cost V 5 bases and J 0 bases, with 14 bases left between them. CDR3 DNA sequence: TGTGCCAGCAGCCCCCGACAGGAGAGCTCCTATAATTCACCCCTCCACTTT. Translating it yields CASSPRQESSYNSPLHF.

The V and J genes are TRBV2 and TRBJ1-6, with 9 nucleotides matching TRBD1. The ends lost 4 bases at V and 7 bases at J; junction bases unmatched: 5. Germline loops: CDR1 SNHLY, CDR2 FYNNEI. The CDR3 length is 15 residues. The CDR3 spells CASSGTGALNSPLHF. CDR3 DNA sequence: TGTGCCAGCAGTGGGACAGGGGCCTTGAATTCACCCCTCCACTTT. Combining the CDR3 with reference TRBV2 and TRBJ1-6 gives the whole variable domain EPEVTQTPSHQVTQMGQEVILRCVPISNHLYFYWYRQILGQKVEFLVSFYNNEISEKSEIFDDQFSVERPDGSNFTLKIRSTKLEDSAMYFCASSGTGALNSPLHFGNGTRLTVT.

The V and J genes are TRBV19 and TRBJ2-3; 8 nucleotides agree with TRBD2. Germline CDR1 and CDR2: LNHDA and SQIVND (reference sequence). Trimming at V came to 3 bases and at J to 0 bases, leaving 5 bases not matched to a gene. The CDR3 covers 16 residues. The CDR3 nucleotides are TGTGCCAGTAGTATCTGGTCTAGCGGGAGCACAGATACGCAGTATTTT. Translation gives CASSIWSSGSTDTQYF.

The rearrangement uses TRBV27 and TRBJ2-7, with 12 nucleotides matching TRBD1. Germline CDR1 MNHEY, CDR2 SMNVEV (reference sequence). V lost 6 bases and J lost 3; bases outside the gene matches: 6. This CDR3 contains 15 residues. CDR3 region: CASRPGQGAFYEQYF. CDR3 nucleotides: TGTGCCAGCAGACCGGGACAGGGGGCGTTCTACGAGCAGTACTTC.

The V and J genes are TRBV13 and TRBJ2-7; 7 positions agree with TRBD2. The CDR3 is 16 residues long. Losses at the gene ends were 0 bases for V and 9 bases for J; bases not matched to a gene: 14. Germline V gene sequence: CDR1 PRHDT, CDR2 FYEKMQ (reference sequence). The CDR3 DNA reads as TGTGCCAGCAGCTTAGGTTTCAGCGGGAATGAGTCGATGCAGTACTTC. It codes for CASSLGFSGNESMQYF. Variable domain in full (rest from reference TRBV13 and TRBJ2-7): AAGVIQSPRHLIKEKRETATLKCYPIPRHDTVYWYQQGPGQDPQFLISFYEKMQSDKGSIPDRFSAQQFSDYHSELNMSSLELGDSALYFCASSLGFSGNESMQYFGPGTRLTVT.